The next 3 T cell receptor beta chains were all read from a single sample in a study of radiotherapy plus CTLA-4 blockade in lung cancer. TCRdb keeps only in-frame clones here, not all; method: immunoSEQ multiplex PCR. This sample carries 65,000 to 85,000 clones, roughly four fifths of them seen once, and the ten largest clones take roughly a tenth. This sample comprised peripheral blood, obtained from a patient treated with radiotherapy plus ipilimumab. The receptors derive from a human donor with non-small cell lung cancer whose response to radiotherapy plus ipilimumab could not be evaluated.

This clone came up a few times. Likely a read error: the CDR3 ends without its conserved phenylalanine or tryptophan. The limits of the CDR3 on the DNA are not certain, so only TCRdb's listed CDR3 is given. This chain uses TRBV19 with TRBJ1-1. Germline V lookup: CDR1 LNHDA, CDR2 SQIVND (reference sequence). Both ends counted, the CDR3 spans 9 residues. The CDR3 sequence is CASNNGGCI.

This clone turned up a few times. The V call is TRBV6-5, the J call TRBJ2-2; D is possibly TRBD2 (5 bases). The CDR3 has 15 amino acids. CDR1 MNHEY and CDR2 SVGAGI come from the germline V gene. V was pared by 6 bases and J by 4 bases, with 15 bases between. CDR3 DNA: TGTGCCAGCAGGGCCCCGCTAGCCGGCACCGGGGAGCTGTTTTTT. It yields the protein CASRAPLAGTGELFF.

DNA of the CDR3: TGCGCCAGCAGCCAAGATCGGGGCAGGGGAGCTTTCTTT. Its protein is CASSQDRGRGAFF. The rearrangement links TRBV4-3 to TRBJ1-1; maybe TRBD1 (6 bases). The CDR3 has 13 residues. Germline V gene lookup returns CDR1 LGHNA and CDR2 YSLEER. V lost 0 bases and J lost 10, with 12 bases in between.